This TCR beta chain was retrieved from a study of cytomegalovirus exposure and HLA in healthy donors. Overall study: According to later analysis, the same platform produced the roughly 130 validation and approximately 700 first-cohort repertoires. General observations from the study: Cytomegalovirus status, reportedly, was diagnosed with high specificity and sensitivity by the classifier.

About this clone: The antigen is unknown.

V shed 2 bases, J shed 4 bases, and the junction held 4 bases outside the gene matches. Germline lookup yields CDR1 SGDLS and CDR2 YYNGEE. The CDR3 has 15 amino acids. Using immunoSEQ multiplex PCR, the repertoire was profiled, and TCRdb retains in-frame clones only, with some absent. The table has fewer than 60,000 clones, about 92% seen once; the top ten hold under 2%. Input material: PBMCs. The receptor was isolated from a young woman in good health and CMV-seropositive. The chain is built from TRBV9 and TRBJ1-5, with 9 bases that match TRBD1. In DNA, the CDR3 is TGTGCCAGCAGCGTTACGGGACAGGGAAATCAGCCCCAGCATTTT. This gives the protein CASSVTGQGNQPQHF.